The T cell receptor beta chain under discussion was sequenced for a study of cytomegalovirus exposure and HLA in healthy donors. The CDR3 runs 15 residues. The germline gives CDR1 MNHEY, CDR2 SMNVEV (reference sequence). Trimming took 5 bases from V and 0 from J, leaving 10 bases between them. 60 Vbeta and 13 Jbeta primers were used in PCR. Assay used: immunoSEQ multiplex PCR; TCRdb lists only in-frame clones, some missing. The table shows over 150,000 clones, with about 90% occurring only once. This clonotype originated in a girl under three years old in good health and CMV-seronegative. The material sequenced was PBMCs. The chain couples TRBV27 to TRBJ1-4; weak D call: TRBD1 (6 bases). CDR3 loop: CASSPGATTNEKLFF. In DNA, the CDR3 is TGTGCCAGCAGTCCAGGGGCTACAACTAATGAAAAACTGTTTTTT.